These 28 T cell receptor beta chains were sequenced from one sample in a study of blood T cell repertoires in COVID-19. The method was immunoSEQ multiplex PCR; TCRdb's version includes in-frame clones alone and lacks a portion of them. Here the sample spans 250,000 or so clones, more than 75% being singletons. Sequencing was done on a sample of peripheral blood. All receptors come from a man aged 40-49 years with active or convalescent COVID-19.

This chain links TRBV9 with TRBJ1-5, with TRBD1 as a possible D gene (6 bases). Trimming pared 4 bases from V and 7 bases from J, leaving 12 bases between. Per germline, CDR1 SGDLS and CDR2 YYNGEE. This CDR3 comprises 13 residues. CDR3 DNA: TGTGCCAGCAGCTCCTCAGGGGCCCAGCCCCAGCATTTT. Translated: CASSSSGAQPQHF.

The chain combines TRBV18 with TRBJ1-3; 8 bases align to TRBD1. V lost 4 bases to trimming and J lost 2 bases; unmatched junction nucleotides: 7. The CDR3 consists of 16 residues. From germline, CDR1 is KGHSH and CDR2 LQKENI. CDR3 in amino acids: CASSLQDRATGNTIYF. CDR3 in DNA: TGTGCCAGCTCACTTCAGGACAGGGCAACTGGAAACACCATATATTTT.

The chain combines TRBV11-3 with TRBJ2-3; 8 bases are shared with TRBD1. Germline assignment: CDR1 SGHNT and CDR2 YENEEA. The CDR3 has 15 amino acids. Trimming removed 5 bases from V and 2 bases from J; junction bases left unmatched: 6. The CDR3 loop reads CASSPGTGVTDTQYF. The CDR3 DNA is TGTGCCAGCAGCCCAGGGACAGGCGTCACAGATACGCAGTATTTT.

V is TRBV5-4 and J is TRBJ2-3; D perhaps matches TRBD2 (7 bases). The germline V and J ends were trimmed by 4 bases and 6 bases, with 24 bases remaining between them. Germline values: CDR1 SGHNT, CDR2 YYREEE (reference sequence). The CDR3 has 17 residues. The CDR3 region is CASSIPLLGGAVDTQYF. CDR3 in DNA: TGTGCCAGCAGCATCCCTTTATTGGGGGGGGCCGTGGATACGCAGTATTTT. The full variable domain, rest sourced from reference TRBV5-4 and TRBJ2-3, is ETGVTQSPTHLIKTRGQQVTLRCSSQSGHNTVSWYQQALGQGPQFIFQYYREEENGRGNFPPRFSGLQFPNYSSELNVNALELDDSALYLCASSIPLLGGAVDTQYFGPGTRLTVL.

The rearrangement joins TRBV3-1 (or the pseudogene TRBV3-2) to TRBJ1-3; D is uncertain. The CDR3 runs 18 residues. V dropped 0 bases and J dropped 0 bases, with 15 bases sitting between them. Germline loops: CDR1 LGHDT, CDR2 YNNKEL (reference sequence). CDR3 region: CASSQEYEVSTSGNTIYF. DNA of the CDR3: TGTGCCAGCAGCCAAGAATATGAGGTGTCGACCTCTGGAAACACCATATATTTT.

The rearrangement joins TRBV5-1 to TRBJ1-1; TRBD1 is a possible D gene (5 bases). The V gene's germline CDR1 is SGHRS and CDR2 YFSETQ. The CDR3 length is 15 residues. V lost 0 bases and J lost 0, with 9 bases in between. For the CDR3, the DNA is TGCGCCAGCAGCTTGGAGGGGTATATGAACACTGAAGCTTTCTTT. The encoded protein is CASSLEGYMNTEAFF.

This chain links TRBV24-1 with TRBJ2-5; no firm D call. V dropped 3 bases and J dropped 0 bases, with 10 bases sitting between them. Germline V lookup: CDR1 KGHDR, CDR2 SFDVKD. CDR3 size: 15 residues. For the CDR3, the DNA is TGTGCCACCAGTGATAAACGGGTGTACCAAGAGACCCAGTACTTC. This codes for CATSDKRVYQETQYF.

This sequence joins TRBV2 and TRBJ2-7; TRBD2 is a possible D gene (5 bases). The germline V gene encodes CDR1 SNHLY and CDR2 FYNNEI. V shed 4 bases and J shed 7 bases, with 20 bases lying between them. This CDR3 has 15 amino acids. DNA of the CDR3: TGTGCCAGCAGTGTTACGGAACTGAAGTCGGGGGAGCAGTACTTC. Amino acid sequence: CASSVTELKSGEQYF.

The chain recombines TRBV6-1 with TRBJ1-2; D possibly corresponds to TRBD1 (5 bases). V was pared by 0 bases and J by 2 bases, with 10 bases between. The CDR3 contains 15 residues. Germline-derived CDR1 and CDR2 are MNHNS and SASEGT. This CDR3 reads CASSEAGGINYGYTF. The CDR3 DNA reads as TGTGCCAGCAGTGAAGCTGGGGGGATCAACTATGGCTACACCTTC.

This clone was seen just once. V is TRBV10-3 and J is TRBJ1-6; D is undetermined. Germline V gives CDR1 ENHRY, CDR2 SYGVKD. V lost 4 bases, J lost 7 bases, and 14 bases lay in between. The CDR3 is made up of 15 amino acids. The CDR3 loop is CAISANLGGNSPLHF. DNA of the CDR3: TGTGCCATCAGTGCAAACCTGGGAGGCAATTCACCCCTCCACTTT.

The V gene is TRBV4-1, the J gene TRBJ2-1; D unresolved. The germline V gene has CDR1 MGHRA and CDR2 YSYEKL. V was clipped by 1 base and J by 5 bases, with 12 bases between them. There are 15 residues in the CDR3. The CDR3 sequence: CASSQGASVNNEQFF. CDR3 in DNA: TGCGCCAGCAGCCAAGGAGCTTCCGTAAACAATGAGCAGTTCTTC.

The chain is built from TRBV28 and TRBJ2-3; 14 nucleotides match TRBD2. The germline CDR1 and CDR2 sequences are MDHEN and SYDVKM. The CDR3 has 18 amino acids. The V and J ends lost 4 bases and 4 bases, in that order; junction bases with no gene match: 10. Here the CDR3 reads CASSSKPGLAGVADTQYF. The CDR3 bases are TGTGCCAGCAGTTCTAAGCCGGGACTAGCGGGAGTAGCAGATACGCAGTATTTT.

The gene calls are TRBV28 and TRBJ1-1; 7 bases agree with TRBD1. The CDR3 runs 14 residues. CDR1 is MDHEN, CDR2 SYDVKM, per germline. J was trimmed by 5 bases and V by 4 bases; bases with no gene match: 7. CDR3 sequence: CASSSTRGQTEAFF. The CDR3 DNA sequence: TGTGCCAGCAGTTCGACTAGGGGGCAGACTGAAGCTTTCTTT.

The J gene is TRBJ2-7, the V gene TRBV7-9, with 7 bases fitting TRBD1. This CDR3 is built from 14 residues. The junction had 2 bases not matched to a gene; V was cut back by 1 base and J by 2 bases. Germline CDR1 and CDR2: SEHNR and FQNEAQ (reference sequence). The DNA of the CDR3 is TGTGCCAGCAGCTTAGGTGGGACAGCCTACGAGCAGTACTTC. This gives the protein CASSLGGTAYEQYF.

The CDR3 reads CASWGTLKGFTEAFF. CDR3 coding DNA: TGTGCCAGCTGGGGGACTCTAAAGGGATTCACTGAAGCTTTCTTT. This sequence joins TRBV27 and TRBJ1-1; perhaps TRBD1 as D (5 bases). V gave up 8 bases and J gave up 4 bases, with 20 bases separating them. Germline CDR1 MNHEY, CDR2 SMNVEV (reference sequence). The CDR3 totals 15 residues.

The chain couples TRBV6-5 to TRBJ2-5; weak D call: TRBD1 (5 bases). Trimming pared 6 bases from V and 2 bases from J, leaving 10 bases between. This CDR3 has 13 amino acids. Per germline, CDR1 MNHEY and CDR2 SVGAGI. This CDR3 reads CASSRAHQETQYF. DNA for the CDR3: TGTGCCAGCAGCAGGGCACATCAAGAGACCCAGTACTTC.

The V and J genes are TRBV13 and TRBJ1-2; 7 bases match TRBD1. The CDR3 sequence is 15 residues long. V was pared by 1 base and J by 3 bases, with 5 bases of the junction left unmatched. Germline V CDR1 and CDR2: PRHDT, FYEKMQ (reference sequence). This CDR3 reads CASSLANRGDYGYTF. The CDR3 DNA reads TGTGCCAGCAGCTTAGCTAACAGGGGCGACTATGGCTACACCTTC.

The genes are TRBV28 and TRBJ2-3, with D perhaps TRBD2 (6 bases). The CDR3 totals 16 residues. The germline V gene has CDR1 MDHEN and CDR2 SYDVKM. Deletions cut 3 bases from V and 1 base from J, with 14 bases between. CDR3 protein: CASSLVLASGTDTQYF. DNA of the CDR3: TGTGCCAGCAGTTTGGTTCTAGCGAGCGGCACAGATACGCAGTATTTT.

The V and J genes are TRBV5-4 and TRBJ2-7; possibly TRBD1 for D (6 bases). The CDR3 runs to 14 residues. V was trimmed by 5 bases and J by 3 bases, leaving 15 bases between them. The germline V gene has CDR1 SGHNT and CDR2 YYREEE (reference sequence). This chain's CDR3 is CASRTFGRGYEQYF. CDR3 in DNA: TGTGCCAGCAGAACTTTTGGCAGGGGCTACGAGCAGTACTTC.

In DNA form, the CDR3 reads TGTGCCAGCAGTATACAGGGGGGGTTTGCTTTCTTT. It translates to CASSIQGGFAFF. The V gene is TRBV2, the J gene TRBJ1-1; 8 bases agree with TRBD1. The germline CDR1 and CDR2 sequences are SNHLY and FYNNEI. This CDR3 is 12 amino acids long. V lost 5 bases and J lost 11; bases outside the gene matches: 7.

The chain employs TRBV7-2 and TRBJ2-7, with TRBD2 identical over 10 bases. CDR1 and CDR2 (germline): SGHTA, FQGNSA. With V trimmed by 1 base and J by 4 bases, 7 bases remained unmatched. The CDR3 runs 16 residues. In nucleotides, the CDR3 is TGTGCCAGCAGCTTAGGTAGCGGGAGGTTGTTGTACGAGCAGTACTTC. It codes for CASSLGSGRLLYEQYF.

The chain couples TRBV7-9 to TRBJ2-4; possible D gene TRBD1, 5 bases. V lost 5 bases, J lost 9 bases, and 11 bases lay in between. The CDR3 covers 12 residues. The germline V gene has CDR1 SEHNR and CDR2 FQNEAQ (reference sequence). The CDR3 here is CASSPDSGIQYF. In DNA form, the CDR3 reads TGTGCCAGCAGCCCAGACAGTGGCATTCAGTACTTC.

The gene calls are TRBV7-9 and TRBJ1-1, with D tentatively TRBD1 (5 bases). CDR1 and CDR2 (germline): SEHNR, FQNEAQ (reference sequence). The CDR3 is 14 amino acids. Trimming stripped 3 bases from V and 0 bases from J, with 8 bases between. The CDR3 spells CASSLQGLNTEAFF. CDR3 coding DNA: TGTGCCAGCAGCTTGCAGGGATTGAACACTGAAGCTTTCTTT. The full variable domain, its missing parts supplied by reference TRBV7-9 and TRBJ1-1, is DTGVSQNPRHKITKRGQNVTFRCDPISEHNRLYWYRQTLGQGPEFLTYFQNEAQLEKSRLLSDRFSAERPKGSFSTLEIQRTEQGDSAMYLCASSLQGLNTEAFFGQGTRLTVV.

The chain has TRBV5-1 and TRBJ2-7; tentative D call: TRBD2 (6 bases). CDR3 length: 11 residues. Trimming shortened V by 6 bases and J by 5 bases, and 9 bases separated the two germline ends. Germline V CDR1 and CDR2: SGHRS, YFSETQ. The CDR3 spells CASTWGDEQYF. As DNA, the CDR3 is TGCGCCAGCACGTGGGGGGACGAGCAGTACTTC.

V gene TRBV10-3 combines with J gene TRBJ2-1; TRBD2 is a possible D gene (5 bases). The V gene's germline CDR1 is ENHRY and CDR2 SYGVKD. The CDR3 runs to 12 residues. The V gene lost 10 bases and the J gene lost 4 bases, with 11 bases spanning the gap. CDR3 region: CATRGIYNEQFF. For the CDR3, the DNA is TGTGCCACCCGAGGGATTTACAATGAGCAGTTCTTC.

This clone was seen a few times. This sequence joins TRBV2 and TRBJ1-5; 8 nucleotides agree with TRBD1. This CDR3 is built from 19 residues. Germline loops: CDR1 SNHLY, CDR2 FYNNEI. Trimming at V came to 5 bases and at J to 3 bases, leaving 18 bases not matched to a gene. The CDR3 DNA follows: TGTGCCAGCAGTTTACCCAGGGGGCGGGGTGGCGATACCAATCAGCCCCAGCATTTT. Residues: CASSLPRGRGGDTNQPQHF. The full variable domain, with the rest looked up from reference TRBV2 and TRBJ1-5, is EPEVTQTPSHQVTQMGQEVILRCVPISNHLYFYWYRQILGQKVEFLVSFYNNEISEKSEIFDDQFSVERPDGSNFTLKIRSTKLEDSAMYFCASSLPRGRGGDTNQPQHFGDGTRLSIL.

V usage is TRBV18 and J usage is TRBJ1-1, with D perhaps matching TRBD1 (5 bases). V lost 8 bases and J 2 bases, leaving 15 bases between the germline ends. Germline assignment: CDR1 KGHSH and CDR2 LQKENI. The CDR3 spans 14 residues. The CDR3 nucleotides read TGTGCCAGCAATTTGGCGACAGCCAACACTGAAGCTTTCTTT. It specifies CASNLATANTEAFF.

CDR3 loop: CASSLSGALNTEAFF. The DNA for the CDR3 is TGTGCCAGCAGTTTATCGGGGGCGTTGAACACTGAAGCTTTCTTT. The chain combines TRBV27 with TRBJ1-1; D is perhaps TRBD1 (6 bases). CDR1 is MNHEY, CDR2 SMNVEV, per germline (reference sequence). Trimming cost V 0 bases and J 0 bases, with 8 bases left between them. The CDR3 contains 15 residues.